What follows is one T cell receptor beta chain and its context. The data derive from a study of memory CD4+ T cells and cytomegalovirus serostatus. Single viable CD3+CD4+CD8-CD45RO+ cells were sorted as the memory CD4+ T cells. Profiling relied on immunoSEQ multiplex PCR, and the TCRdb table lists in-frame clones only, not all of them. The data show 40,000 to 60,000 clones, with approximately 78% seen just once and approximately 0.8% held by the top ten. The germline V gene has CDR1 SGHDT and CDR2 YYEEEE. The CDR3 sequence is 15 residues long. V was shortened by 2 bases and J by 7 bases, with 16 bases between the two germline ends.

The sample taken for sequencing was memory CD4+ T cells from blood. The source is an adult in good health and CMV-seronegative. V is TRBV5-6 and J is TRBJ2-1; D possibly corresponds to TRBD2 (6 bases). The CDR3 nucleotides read TGTGCCAGCAGCTTTCGGGCGGGAACGTGGAATGAGCAGTTCTTC. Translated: CASSFRAGTWNEQFF.